A selection of T cell receptor beta chains follows, all from one sample in a study of neurological immune-mediated disorders. TCRdb re-derived calls from the 5' RACE reads in MiXCR, one entry per CDR3 protein. The data contain tens of thousands of distinct CDR3 sequences, around 4.5% of them singletons. Sequenced sample: PBMCs. The source is a woman aged 55-69 years with multiple sclerosis. The CDR3 runs from the conserved cysteine through the conserved F or W. Fields, in order: clone size, J gene, D gene, V gene, CDR3 length, CDR3 DNA, CDR3 protein. D genes are given only for firm matches. Clone size appears in some rows only: once, few, many, or a class for an expanded clone.

size: -; J: TRBJ1-1; D: -; V: TRBV20-1; length: 15; DNA: TGCAGTGCTAGCCGCCAGGGACGACTGAACACTGAAGCTTTCTTT; CDR3: CSASRQGRLNTEAFF
size: many; J: TRBJ2-3; D: -; V: TRBV9; length: 14; DNA: TGTGCCAGCAGCGTAGTACCGGACGCAGATACGCAGTATTTT; CDR3: CASSVVPDADTQYF
size: many; J: TRBJ2-1; D: -; V: TRBV5-1; length: 13; DNA: TGCGCCAGCAGCTTCAGCACCTACAATGAGCAGTTCTTC; CDR3: CASSFSTYNEQFF
size: few; J: TRBJ2-7; D: TRBD2; V: TRBV2; length: 14; DNA: TGTGCCACCCGGTGGGAGGGGAGCTCCTACGAGCAGTACTTC; CDR3: CATRWEGSSYEQYF
size: -; J: TRBJ1-5; D: -; V: TRBV7-8; length: 14; DNA: TGTGCCAGCAGCTTGGACCCGGGCAATCAGCCCCAGCATTTT; CDR3: CASSLDPGNQPQHF
size: -; J: TRBJ2-7; D: -; V: TRBV7-9; length: 15; DNA: TGTGCCAGCAGCTTACACGAGACAAGTCCCTACGAGCAGTACTTC; CDR3: CASSLHETSPYEQYF
size: -; J: TRBJ2-3; D: TRBD2; V: TRBV7-2; length: 15; DNA: TGTGCCAGCAGCAAAAGCGGGGGGGCCTTGGATACGCAGTATTTT; CDR3: CASSKSGGALDTQYF
size: many; J: TRBJ1-1; D: -; V: TRBV5-1; length: 14; DNA: TGCGCCAGCAGCTTGGAAGGGGACCACACTGAAGCTTTCTTT; CDR3: CASSLEGDHTEAFF
size: many; J: TRBJ2-1; D: TRBD1; V: TRBV3-1; length: 16; DNA: TGTGCCAGCAGCCAGGTGACCGACAGGGGATGGAATGAGCAGTTCTTC; CDR3: CASSQVTDRGWNEQFF
size: -; J: TRBJ2-5; D: -; V: TRBV4-3; length: 14; DNA: TGCGCCAGCAGCCAAGGGACAGTACAAGAGACCCAGTACTTC; CDR3: CASSQGTVQETQYF
size: many; J: TRBJ2-2; D: -; V: TRBV21-1; length: 12; DNA: TGTGCCAGCAGGGTAAACACCGGGGAGCTGTTTTTT; CDR3: CASRVNTGELFF
size: many; J: TRBJ2-5; D: -; V: TRBV7-3; length: 15; DNA: TGTGCCAGCAGTCGATCGGGTGGGTCCGAAGAGACCCAGTACTTC; CDR3: CASSRSGGSEETQYF
size: many; J: TRBJ2-5; D: -; V: TRBV2; length: 12; DNA: TGTGCCAGCAGTGACGATCGGGAGACCCAGTACTTC; CDR3: CASSDDRETQYF
size: many; J: TRBJ2-6; D: TRBD1; V: TRBV5-6; length: 18; DNA: TGTGCCAGCAGCTTGGATGTCCAGGGGGCGCGGGGGGCCAACGTCCTGACTTTC; CDR3: CASSLDVQGARGANVLTF
size: many; J: TRBJ2-3; D: TRBD2; V: TRBV5-1; length: 16; DNA: TGCGCCAGCAGCTTGCTTCCGGGAGGGCAAGGAGATACGCAGTATTTT; CDR3: CASSLLPGGQGDTQYF
size: few; J: TRBJ1-1; D: -; V: TRBV19; length: 13; DNA: TGTGCCAGTAGCGACGCCTGGGGGACTGAAGCTTTCTTT; CDR3: CASSDAWGTEAFF
size: many; J: TRBJ1-6; D: -; V: TRBV7-9; length: 15; DNA: TGTGCCAGCAGCTTAGAGGGGCCTCGGGATTCACCCCTCCACTTT; CDR3: CASSLEGPRDSPLHF
size: few; J: TRBJ2-3; D: -; V: TRBV9; length: 14; DNA: TGTGCCAGCAGCGTCTCCAGGAGCACAGATACGCAGTATTTT; CDR3: CASSVSRSTDTQYF
size: few; J: TRBJ2-1; D: -; V: TRBV5-1; length: 14; DNA: TGCGCCAGCAGCCCGGACACGACCTACAATGAGCAGTTCTTC; CDR3: CASSPDTTYNEQFF
size: -; J: TRBJ1-1; D: -; V: TRBV6-6; length: 13; DNA: TGTGCCAGCAGCTTGGGACATTTAACTGAAGCTTTCTTT; CDR3: CASSLGHLTEAFF
size: many; J: TRBJ1-4; D: -; V: TRBV6-2/TRBV6-3; length: 13; DNA: TGTGCCAGCCAGGAGGTCTTGGATGAAAAACTGTTTTTT; CDR3: CASQEVLDEKLFF
size: many; J: TRBJ1-4; D: -; V: TRBV4-3; length: 14; DNA: TGCGCCAGCAGCCAAGATCCGGGGGGGGAAAAACTGTTTTTT; CDR3: CASSQDPGGEKLFF